The T cell receptor (beta chain) described here comes from a study of T cell responses to AZD1222 COVID-19 vaccine. Study information: Both about-4-week and about-12-week second-dose recipients were combined.

General study findings and limits: Donors, mostly white British, included more females; clonal diversity was possibly underestimated.

The data were produced by immunoSEQ multiplex PCR, yet TCRdb's version contains in-frame clones alone and is incomplete. Found here are about 110,000 clones, about 86% of them singletons; the top ten hold 2.5% to 4%. This CDR3 is 15 amino acids long. V lost 1 base, J lost 4 bases, and 11 bases lay in between. Looked up from germline, CDR1 is SGHAT and CDR2 is FQNNGV. Remarks on this clone: Its antigen is undetermined.

This TCR came from an adult in good health. Sequenced material: peripheral blood, taken on day 0 of AZD1222 vaccination. The rearrangement uses TRBV11-2 and TRBJ2-1; D not resolved. The CDR3 reads CASSLGSISYNEQFF. As DNA, the CDR3 is TGTGCCAGCAGCTTAGGGTCAATATCATACAATGAGCAGTTCTTC.